This T cell receptor beta chain appears in the sequencing data of a study of CD8 T cells in ankylosing spondylitis. Overall study findings and caveats: As for the disease-linked clones, they showed a CD8+ phenotype and occurred at relatively low frequencies in peripheral blood. Seemingly characteristic of ankylosing spondylitis blood was a TCR beta motif consisting of eight highly homologous variants. As reported, disease-linked clones showed significant enrichment in matched ankylosing spondylitis synovial fluid.

Via MiXCR, TCRdb re-called the 5' RACE reads, giving one row per CDR3 protein. This sample has 290,000 or so distinct CDR3 sequences, with around 20% found just once. This CDR3 contains 14 residues. Germline values: CDR1 SQVTM, CDR2 ANQGSEA. The J segment lost 4 bases and the V segment lost 1 base, leaving 6 bases of the junction unmatched. Worth noting for this clonotype: What it binds is unknown.

This TCR derives from a female donor with ankylosing spondylitis or in good health (not recorded which). The sequencing sample was made of blood, either unsorted or a sorted T cell fraction (not recorded which). The chain employs TRBV29-1 and TRBJ1-2, with 7 positions matching TRBD1. The CDR3, as DNA: TGCAGCGTTGAAGCCCCACAGGGGAGCTATGGCTACACCTTC. Its protein is CSVEAPQGSYGYTF.